The clone carrying this T cell receptor (beta chain) came up a few times. Its antigen is currently unknown. This same CDR3 is encoded by further DNA sequences in the sample. The sample originates from a study of shared clonotypes between healthy human individuals. Study-level information: Each donor contributed plates that comprised three CD4 naive, three CD4 memory, two CD8 naive and one CD8 memory.

Measured with immunoSEQ multiplex PCR; TCRdb has only the in-frame clones, and not every one. Seen here are over a million clones, roughly 98% observed once, and the top ten hold 0.45%. There were only Caucasian adults among the donors, and all lived in Nashville, Tennessee. CDR1 is SEHNR and CDR2 is FQNEAQ in the germline V gene (reference sequence). The CDR3 is made up of 13 amino acids. The V gene lost 1 base and the J gene lost 0 bases, with 3 bases spanning the gap. Study-wide points: Sequencing depth was expected to affect clonotype sharing among donors. In general, naive subsets displayed greater estimated richness than memory subsets did.

Sequencing used naive CD4+ T cells sorted from blood. Subset here: CD45RA+ positively selected. This receptor was identified in a young man in good health. This chain joins TRBV7-9 and TRBJ1-1, with D hard to call. The CDR3 here is CASSLEVNTEAFF. CDR3 nucleotides: TGTGCCAGCAGCTTAGAGGTGAACACTGAAGCTTTCTTT.